A selection of T cell receptor beta chains follows, all from one sample in a study of cytomegalovirus exposure and HLA in healthy donors. Sequenced by immunoSEQ multiplex PCR; TCRdb stores in-frame clones only, minus some. Its clone listing holds some 120,000 clones. Sequencing used PBMCs. The receptors were gathered from a woman aged 55-70 years in good health and CMV-seronegative. CDR3s include the opening cysteine and the closing phenylalanine or tryptophan. The D gene is left open where the match is weak. The size field is filled for only some rows; it gives once, few, many or a size class.

>TRBJ1-3|TRBD1|TRBV2|.
TGTGCCAGCAGGCGCTCGGACAGGGGAGCGGACACCATATATTTT
CASRRSDRGADTIYF
>TRBJ1-4|TRBD1|TRBV6-1|.
TGTGCCAGCAGTGAGTCCCCGGGACAGAGACTTGCAACTAATGAAAAACTGTTTTTT
CASSESPGQRLATNEKLFF
>TRBJ1-5|TRBD1|TRBV6-1|medium-sized
TGTGCCAGCAGTGAAGAGGACGGACAGGGCAATCAGCCCCAGCATTTT
CASSEEDGQGNQPQHF
>TRBJ2-2|TRBD2|TRBV10-3|.
TGTGCCATCAGTGAGTTGTTAGCGGGGTCAACCGGGGAGCTGTTTTTT
CAISELLAGSTGELFF
>TRBJ1-5|.|TRBV28|.
TGTGCCAGCAATTTCCAGAATCAGCCCCAGCATTTT
CASNFQNQPQHF
>TRBJ2-5|.|TRBV19|.
TGTGCCAGTAGTATACAGGGCCAAGAGACCCAGTACTTC
CASSIQGQETQYF
>TRBJ2-1|TRBD1|TRBV2|.
TGTGCCAGCAGTACCGGGACAGCCTCCTACAATGAGCAGTTCTTC
CASSTGTASYNEQFF
>TRBJ2-1|TRBD2|TRBV5-4|.
TGTGCCAGCAGCTTAGCGGGATCGGAGTTCTTC
CASSLAGSEFF
>TRBJ1-5|.|TRBV10-3|.
TGTGCCATCAGTGAGTCTGCTTGGGGGGTTGACCAGCCCCAGCATTTT
CAISESAWGVDQPQHF
>TRBJ2-1|.|TRBV5-1|.
TGCGCCAGCAGCTTGGCCGGGAATGAGCAGTTCTTC
CASSLAGNEQFF
>TRBJ1-2|.|TRBV29-1|.
TGCAGCGTGGCAACAGGGAACTATGGCTACACCTTC
CSVATGNYGYTF
>TRBJ2-2|TRBD2|TRBV9|.
TGTGCCAGCGCCCGGGGGGGGACCGGGGAGCTGTTTTTT
CASARGGTGELFF
>TRBJ2-2|.|TRBV18|.
TGTGCCAGCTCAGCGGGCTTTGGAAGGACCGGGGAGCTGTTTTTT
CASSAGFGRTGELFF
>TRBJ2-1|TRBD2|TRBV9|.
TGTGCCAGCAGCGTAGGAGGTCTAGCGGGCCCTCACAATGAGCAGTTCTTC
CASSVGGLAGPHNEQFF
>TRBJ2-3|.|TRBV27|.
TGTGCCAGCAGTCCCGGGAATCCAGATACGCAGTATTTT
CASSPGNPDTQYF
>TRBJ1-1|TRBD1|TRBV5-1|.
TGCGCCAGCAGCTTCGGACAGGGCGGTAGTGGAGCTTTCTTT
CASSFGQGGSGAFF
>TRBJ1-1|.|TRBV10-2|.
TGCGCCAGCGCGAATACGAACACTGAAGCTTTCTTT
CASANTNTEAFF
>TRBJ2-5|TRBD2|TRBV6-1|.
TGTGCCAGCAGTGTGGGCGGGGGGGAAGAGACCCAGTACTTC
CASSVGGGEETQYF
>TRBJ1-3|.|TRBV6-1|.
TGTGCCAGCTTTCCAGGCCTGAGCTCTGGAAACACCATATATTTT
CASFPGLSSGNTIYF
>TRBJ2-3|.|TRBV30|.
TGTGCCTGGACCGACGGGGAGGATACGCAGTATTTT
CAWTDGEDTQYF
>TRBJ2-7|.|TRBV4-2|.
TGTGCCAGCAGCCAAGAGGCAGGGCGGCTCGAGCAGTACTTC
CASSQEAGRLEQYF
>TRBJ2-5|TRBD1|TRBV9|.
TGTGCCAGCAGCGTAGGGGGGACAGGGGTCGAGACCCAGTACTTC
CASSVGGTGVETQYF
>TRBJ1-5|.|TRBV18|.
TGTGCCAGCTCACCCCCGGGCAGGGAGGGTCAGCCCCAGCATTTT
CASSPPGREGQPQHF
>TRBJ2-5|TRBD2|TRBV28|.
TGTGCCAGCAGTCCTGGGACTAGCGGGGAGGAAGAGACCCAGTACTTC
CASSPGTSGEEETQYF
>TRBJ2-7|TRBD1|TRBV29-1|.
TGCAGCGTACAATGGGGACAGGGGTCCCACTACGAGCAGTACTTC
CSVQWGQGSHYEQYF
>TRBJ2-6|TRBD1|TRBV19|.
TGTGCCAGTACCCTACGACAGGGACCCGCTGGGGCCAACGTCCTGACTTTC
CASTLRQGPAGANVLTF
>TRBJ2-7|TRBD1|TRBV28|.
TGTGCCAGCACCCCCCGGGGACAGGGTTCCCACGAGCAGTACTTC
CASTPRGQGSHEQYF
>TRBJ2-5|TRBD1|TRBV6-5|.
TGTGCCAGCAGACAGGGGGTCCAAGAGACCCAGTACTTC
CASRQGVQETQYF
>TRBJ2-5|TRBD2|TRBV10-3|.
TGTGCCATCAGTGACTCCAGCGGGAGGTTGGGCCAAGAGACCCAGTACTTC
CAISDSSGRLGQETQYF
>TRBJ2-1|.|TRBV5-1|.
TGCGCCAGCAGGCGAGATGTAGTCTACAATGAGCAGTTCTTC
CASRRDVVYNEQFF
>TRBJ2-2|.|TRBV19|.
TGTGCCAGTAGTATAACTGGTTCTGCCGGGGAGCTGTTTTTT
CASSITGSAGELFF
>TRBJ2-2|.|TRBV7-8|.
TGTGCCAGCAGCTTATACGGGGAGCTGTTTTTT
CASSLYGELFF
>TRBJ1-5|.|TRBV28|.
TGTGCCAGCAGTCGCGGGAATCAGCCCCAGCATTTT
CASSRGNQPQHF
>TRBJ1-4|TRBD1|TRBV4-1|.
TGCGCCAGCAGCCAAGATTCCGACAGGGAAGTTGAAAAACTGTTTTTT
CASSQDSDREVEKLFF
>TRBJ2-7|.|TRBV29-1|.
TGCAGCGTTGGGTACGGGGAGGCCTACGAGCAGTACTTC
CSVGYGEAYEQYF
>TRBJ2-5|TRBD2|TRBV9|.
TGTGCCAGCAGCGTAGGAGCCCTAGCGGACTCCCAAGAGACCCAGTACTTC
CASSVGALADSQETQYF
>TRBJ1-5|TRBD1|TRBV7-2|.
TGTGCCAGCAGCTTAGCGGGGGGACAGATTAGCAATCAGCCCCAGCATTTT
CASSLAGGQISNQPQHF
>TRBJ1-2|.|TRBV2|.
TGTGCCAGCAGTGTTCGGTCAGGGGAAGGTGGCTACACCTTC
CASSVRSGEGGYTF
>TRBJ2-3|TRBD1|TRBV5-8|.
TGTGCCAGCAGCCCCGGGACAGGGAGACCAGATACGCAGTATTTT
CASSPGTGRPDTQYF
>TRBJ2-2|TRBD1|TRBV6-5|.
TGTGCCAGCAGTTGGGCAGGGGGCAGCACCGGGGAGCTGTTTTTT
CASSWAGGSTGELFF
>TRBJ2-1|.|TRBV6-4|.
TGTGCCAGCAGTGCCCAGGGCTACAATGAGCAGTTCTTC
CASSAQGYNEQFF
>TRBJ2-3|TRBD2|TRBV19|.
TGTGCCAGTAGTCTAGCGGGAGAGGTAGATACGCAGTATTTT
CASSLAGEVDTQYF
>TRBJ1-5|TRBD1|TRBV27|.
TGTGCCAGCAGTGCGGGACAGGGCCCTCAGCCCCAGCATTTT
CASSAGQGPQPQHF
>TRBJ1-1|TRBD1|TRBV13|.
TGTGCCAGCAGTTTAGACAGGGAAGGAGTTTTCACTGAAGCTTTCTTT
CASSLDREGVFTEAFF
>TRBJ1-1|.|TRBV7-9|.
TGTGCCAGCAGCTCAGGGCTGAACACTGAAGCTTTCTTT
CASSSGLNTEAFF
>TRBJ1-4|.|TRBV5-5|.
TGTGCCAGTAAGCTCGGTATCAGCGCCCAAGACAGGACTGAAAAACTGTTTTTT
CASKLGISAQDRTEKLFF
>TRBJ1-6|TRBD1|TRBV30|.
TGTGCCTGGAACAAATGTAGGGACAGGTCAATCCTGAGCTCCTATAATTCACCCCTCCACTTT
CAWNKCRDRSILSSYNSPLHF
>TRBJ2-1|TRBD1|TRBV2|.
TGTGCCAGCAGTGTCGGGACAGGGTCCTACAATGAGCAGTTCTTC
CASSVGTGSYNEQFF
>TRBJ2-5|TRBD2|TRBV27|.
TGTGCCAGCAGTTTATCGTGGACTAGCGGACAAGAGACCCAGTACTTC
CASSLSWTSGQETQYF
>TRBJ1-2|TRBD1|TRBV27|.
TGTGCCAGCAGTTCATCCCTTGACAGGGGGACTACCTATGGCTACACCTTC
CASSSSLDRGTTYGYTF
>TRBJ2-2|TRBD1|TRBV27|.
TGTGCCAGCAGCCTTAGGGGCGGACAGGGGGCCACGAACACCGGGGAGCTGTTTTTT
CASSLRGGQGATNTGELFF
>TRBJ2-2|TRBD1|TRBV19|.
TGTGCCACACCGGACAGGTCCACCGGGGAGCTGTTTTTT
CATPDRSTGELFF